These T cell receptor beta chains were read from a single sample in a study of OX40 agonist ivuxolimab in advanced cancers. TCRdb's copy holds only in-frame clones and misses some; the assay was immunoSEQ multiplex PCR. The sample contains around 64,000 clones, approximately 84% of which appear only once. This specimen was CD4+ or CD8+ T cells sorted from blood, taken in a trial of the OX40 agonist ivuxolimab. These receptors were collected from an adult with an advanced solid tumor such as melanoma, head and neck, liver or kidney cancer. The CDR3 runs from the conserved cysteine through the conserved F or W. A D gene is named only where the DNA matches it firmly.

v_call	j_call	d_call	cdr3_nt	cdr3_aa
TRBV9	TRBJ2-5	TRBD1	TGTGCCAGCAGCCCCGATGGGAACAGGGGGCAAGAGCAGTACTTC	CASSPDGNRGQEQYF
TRBV6-6	TRBJ1-5	-	TGTGCCAGCACTTATGGTCAGGGTCATCAGCCCCAGCATTTT	CASTYGQGHQPQHF
TRBV19	TRBJ2-3	-	TGTGCCACCAAGGGGGGGAGCACAGATACGCAGTATTTT	CATKGGSTDTQYF
TRBV10-3	TRBJ1-3	-	TGTGCCATCAGTGAGTCGTATCCTTTCTCTGGAAACACCATATATTTT	CAISESYPFSGNTIYF
TRBV30	TRBJ1-2	TRBD1	TGTGCCTGGAGTGGCAGGGGGCGGAACTATGGCTACACCTTC	CAWSGRGRNYGYTF
TRBV7-2	TRBJ1-2	-	TGTGCCAGCAGCTCGCAGGGAGGGCAGTATGGCTACACCTTC	CASSSQGGQYGYTF
TRBV7-2	TRBJ2-6	TRBD2	TGTGCCAGCAGCTTAGATAGCGGGTCCGTCCTGACTTTC	CASSLDSGSVLTF
TRBV28	TRBJ2-2	TRBD2	TGTGCCACCCTAGCGGGGGGGCGGGACACCGGGGAGCTGTTTTTT	CATLAGGRDTGELFF
TRBV5-8	TRBJ2-1	TRBD2	TGTGCCAGCAGTAAGACTAGCGGCTCCTACAATGAGCAGTTCTTC	CASSKTSGSYNEQFF
TRBV7-2	TRBJ2-1	TRBD1	TGTGCCAGCAGCAGATCCGACAGGGCGCATGAGCAGTTCTTC	CASSRSDRAHEQFF